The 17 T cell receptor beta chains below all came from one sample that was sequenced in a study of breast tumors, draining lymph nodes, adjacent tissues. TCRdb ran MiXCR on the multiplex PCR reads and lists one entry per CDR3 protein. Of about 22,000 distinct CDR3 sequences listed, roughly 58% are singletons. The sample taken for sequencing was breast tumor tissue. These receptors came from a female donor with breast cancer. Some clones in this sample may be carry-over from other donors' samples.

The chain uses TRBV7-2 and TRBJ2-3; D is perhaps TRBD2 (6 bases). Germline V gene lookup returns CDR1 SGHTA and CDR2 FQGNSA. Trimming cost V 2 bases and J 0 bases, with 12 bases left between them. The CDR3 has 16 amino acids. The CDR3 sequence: CASSLFGSGSTDTQYF. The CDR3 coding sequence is TGTGCCAGCAGCTTATTTGGTAGCGGCAGCACAGATACGCAGTATTTT.

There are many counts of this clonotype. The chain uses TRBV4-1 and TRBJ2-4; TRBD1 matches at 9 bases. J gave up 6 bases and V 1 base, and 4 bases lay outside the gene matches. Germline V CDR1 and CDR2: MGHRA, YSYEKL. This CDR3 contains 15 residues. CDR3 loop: CASSQGWTGANIQYF. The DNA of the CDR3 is TGCGCCAGCAGCCAAGGTTGGACAGGGGCAAACATTCAGTACTTC.

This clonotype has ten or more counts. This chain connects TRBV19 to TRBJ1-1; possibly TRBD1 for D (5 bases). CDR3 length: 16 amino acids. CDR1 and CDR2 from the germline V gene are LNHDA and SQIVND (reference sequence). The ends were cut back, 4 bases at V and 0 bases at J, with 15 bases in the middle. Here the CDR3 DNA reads TGTGCCAGTAGTACAGCAGGGATCAGAATGAACACTGAAGCTTTCTTT. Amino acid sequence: CASSTAGIRMNTEAFF.

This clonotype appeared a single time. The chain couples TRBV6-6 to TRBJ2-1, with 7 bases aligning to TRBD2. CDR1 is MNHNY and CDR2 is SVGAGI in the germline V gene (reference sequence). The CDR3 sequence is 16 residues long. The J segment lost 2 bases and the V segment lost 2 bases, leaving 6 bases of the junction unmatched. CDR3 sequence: CASSYDFRGAYNEQFF. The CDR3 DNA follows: TGTGCCAGCAGTTACGACTTTCGGGGGGCCTACAATGAGCAGTTCTTC.

CDR3 DNA sequence: TGTGCCAGCAGCGTGGGACTAGCGGGGGCCGCCAGTACGCAGTATTTT. It is translated as CASSVGLAGAASTQYF. The chain couples TRBV7-2 to TRBJ2-3, with 14 bases aligning to TRBD2. CDR1 is SGHTA, CDR2 FQGNSA, per germline. This CDR3 has 16 residues. V dropped 5 bases and J dropped 8; count of bases not matched to a gene: 9.

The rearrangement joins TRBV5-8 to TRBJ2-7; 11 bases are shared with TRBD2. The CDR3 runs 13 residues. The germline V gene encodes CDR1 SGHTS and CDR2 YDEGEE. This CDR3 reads CALDLAGGNEQYF. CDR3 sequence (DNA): TGTGCGCTGGATCTAGCGGGAGGTAACGAGCAGTACTTC.

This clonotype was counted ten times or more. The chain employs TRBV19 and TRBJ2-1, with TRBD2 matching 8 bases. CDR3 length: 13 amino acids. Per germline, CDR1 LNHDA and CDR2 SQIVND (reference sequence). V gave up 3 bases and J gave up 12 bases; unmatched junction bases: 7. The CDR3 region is CASSIRTSGLQFF. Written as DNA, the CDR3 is TGTGCCAGTAGTATTCGCACTAGCGGACTGCAGTTCTTC.

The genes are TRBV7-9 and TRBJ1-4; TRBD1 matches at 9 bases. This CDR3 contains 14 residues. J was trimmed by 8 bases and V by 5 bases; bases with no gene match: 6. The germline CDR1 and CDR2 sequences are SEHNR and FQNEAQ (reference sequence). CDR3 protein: CASSPGQGFEKLFF. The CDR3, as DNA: TGTGCCAGCAGCCCGGGACAGGGATTCGAAAAACTGTTTTTT. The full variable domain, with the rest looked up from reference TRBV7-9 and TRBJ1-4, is DTGVSQNPRHKITKRGQNVTFRCDPISEHNRLYWYRQTLGQGPEFLTYFQNEAQLEKSRLLSDRFSAERPKGSFSTLEIQRTEQGDSAMYLCASSPGQGFEKLFFGSGTQLSVL.

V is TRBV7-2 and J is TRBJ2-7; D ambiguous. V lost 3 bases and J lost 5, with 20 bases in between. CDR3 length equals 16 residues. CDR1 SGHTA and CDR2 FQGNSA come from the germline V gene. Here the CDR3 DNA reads TGTGCCAGCAGCTTTAGTCGGGCCAGTAGTAGCCACGAGCAGTACTTC. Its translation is CASSFSRASSSHEQYF.

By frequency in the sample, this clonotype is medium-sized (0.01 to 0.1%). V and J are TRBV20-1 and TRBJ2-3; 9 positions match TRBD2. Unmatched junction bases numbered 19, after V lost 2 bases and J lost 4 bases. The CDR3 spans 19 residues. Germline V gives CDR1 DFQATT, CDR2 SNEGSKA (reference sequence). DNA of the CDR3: TGCAGTGCTAGATTTTTTCGGACTAGCGCGGGAGTAGGGGCAGATACGCAGTATTTT. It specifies CSARFFRTSAGVGADTQYF.

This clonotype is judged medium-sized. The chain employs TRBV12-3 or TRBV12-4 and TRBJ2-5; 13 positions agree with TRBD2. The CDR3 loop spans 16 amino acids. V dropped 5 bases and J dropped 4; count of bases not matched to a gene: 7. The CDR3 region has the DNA TGTGCCAGCAGTATTCCGGGACTAGCGGGGTCAGAGACCCAGTACTTC. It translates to CASSIPGLAGSETQYF.

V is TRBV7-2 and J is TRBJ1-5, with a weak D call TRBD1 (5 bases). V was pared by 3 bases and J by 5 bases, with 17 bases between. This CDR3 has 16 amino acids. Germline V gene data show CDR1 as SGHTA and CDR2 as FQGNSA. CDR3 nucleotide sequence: TGTGCCAGCAGCTTCCTACGAGGCCGCAGGGATCAGCCCCAGCATTTT. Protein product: CASSFLRGRRDQPQHF. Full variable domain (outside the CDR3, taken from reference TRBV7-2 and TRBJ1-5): GAGVSQSPSNKVTEKGKDVELRCDPISGHTALYWYRQSLGQGLEFLIYFQGNSAPDKSGLPSDRFSAERTGGSVSTLTIQRTQQEDSAVYLCASSFLRGRRDQPQHFGDGTRLSIL.

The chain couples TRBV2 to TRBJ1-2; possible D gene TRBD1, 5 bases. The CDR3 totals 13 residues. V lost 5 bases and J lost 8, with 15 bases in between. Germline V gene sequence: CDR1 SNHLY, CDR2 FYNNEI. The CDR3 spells CASSLAGFQGYTF. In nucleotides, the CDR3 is TGTGCCAGCAGTTTGGCAGGGTTCCAAGGCTACACCTTC.

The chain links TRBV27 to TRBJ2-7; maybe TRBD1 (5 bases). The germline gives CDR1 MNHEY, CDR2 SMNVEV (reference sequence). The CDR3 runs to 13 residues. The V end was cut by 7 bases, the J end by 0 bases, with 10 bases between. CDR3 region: CASKTGASYEQYF. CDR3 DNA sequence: TGTGCCAGCAAAACAGGAGCCTCCTACGAGCAGTACTTC.

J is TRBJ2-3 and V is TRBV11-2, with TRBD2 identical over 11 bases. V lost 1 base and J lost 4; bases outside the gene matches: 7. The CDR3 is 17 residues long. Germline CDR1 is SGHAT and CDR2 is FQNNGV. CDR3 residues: CASSLGRLAGRADTQYF. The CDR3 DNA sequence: TGTGCCAGCAGCTTAGGCCGACTAGCGGGGAGGGCAGATACGCAGTATTTT.

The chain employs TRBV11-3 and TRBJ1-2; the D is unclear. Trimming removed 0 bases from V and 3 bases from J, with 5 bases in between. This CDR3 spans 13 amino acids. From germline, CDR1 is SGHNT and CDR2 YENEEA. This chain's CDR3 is CASSLDSDYGYTF. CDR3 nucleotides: TGTGCCAGCAGCTTAGATAGTGACTATGGCTACACCTTC. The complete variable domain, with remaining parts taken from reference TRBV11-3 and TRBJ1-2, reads EAGVVQSPRYKIIEKKQPVAFWCNPISGHNTLYWYLQNLGQGPELLIRYENEEAVDDSQLPKDRFSAERLKGVDSTLKIQPAELGDSAVYLCASSLDSDYGYTFGSGTRLTVV.

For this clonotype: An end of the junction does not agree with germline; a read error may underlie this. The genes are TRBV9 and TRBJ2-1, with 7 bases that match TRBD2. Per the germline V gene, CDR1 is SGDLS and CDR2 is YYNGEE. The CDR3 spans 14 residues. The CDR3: CASSVSSGHNEQSF. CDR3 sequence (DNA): TGTGCCAGCAGCGTCTCTAGCGGCCACAATGAGCAGTCCTTC.